The 27 T cell receptor beta chains below all came from one sample that was sequenced in a study of T cells in Graves' hyperthyroidism and ophthalmopathy. The TCR beta CDR3 regions underwent amplification using RNA transcripts as the source. First-round RT-PCR with HTBI primers amplified the TCR CDR3 region. A single record per CDR3 protein comes from TCRdb applying MiXCR to the multiplex PCR reads. There are roughly 420,000 distinct CDR3 sequences in the sample; 15% to 18% occur only once, and roughly 8% lies in the top ten. The sample comprised blood. The receptors shown here come from a woman aged 18 to 35 with Graves' hyperthyroidism.

This chain connects TRBV6-1 to TRBJ2-5; 12 bases are a match to TRBD2. The length of the CDR3 is 14 residues. V was clipped by 5 bases and J by 12 bases; unmatched bases: 10. Germline V gene sequence: CDR1 MNHNS, CDR2 SASEGT. This CDR3 reads CASSLRLAGVREYF. The CDR3 region has the DNA TGTGCCAGCAGTTTGAGACTAGCGGGAGTCCGGGAGTACTTC.

This clonotype was detected only a few times. The chain uses TRBV5-6 and TRBJ2-1; 10 bases are a match to TRBD1. The CDR3 is 21 residues long. The V and J ends lost 4 bases and 7 bases, in that order; junction bases with no gene match: 26. In germline, CDR1 is SGHDT, CDR2 YYEEEE. CDR3 nucleotide sequence: TGTGCCAGCAGCAACGATATGGGACAGGGGCAGGGGGGAGGGCCTAAAAATGAGCAGTTCTTC. Protein product: CASSNDMGQGQGGGPKNEQFF.

This clonotype was seen many times. V usage is TRBV30 and J usage is TRBJ2-1; D is possibly TRBD1 or TRBD2 (5 bases each). Germline CDR1 reads GTSNPN; CDR2 reads SVGIG (reference sequence). There are 12 residues in the CDR3. With 4 bases removed from V and 9 bases from J, the gap between germline ends came to 13 bases. The DNA for the CDR3 is TGTGCCTGGAACTGGATGAGGGGTGAGCAGTTCTTC. As protein: CAWNWMRGEQFF.

Ten or more counts support this clonotype. The chain joins TRBV15 to TRBJ2-4, with D unresolved. The ends were cut back, 0 bases at V and 9 bases at J, with 3 bases in the middle. Looked up from germline, CDR1 is LNHNV and CDR2 is YYDKDF (reference sequence). There are 11 residues in the CDR3. The CDR3 reads CATSRDGIQYF. The CDR3 DNA follows: TGTGCCACCAGCAGAGACGGCATTCAGTACTTC.

This clonotype was seen repeatedly, ten times or more. The V gene is TRBV9, the J gene TRBJ2-7, with TRBD1 matching over 8 bases. The CDR3 runs 14 residues. The J segment lost 4 bases and the V segment lost 4 bases, leaving 7 bases of the junction unmatched. CDR1 and CDR2 (germline): SGDLS, YYNGEE. DNA for the CDR3: TGTGCCAGCAGCCCGCAGGACAGGGATTACGAGCAGTACTTC. Translation gives CASSPQDRDYEQYF.

This clonotype was seen ten or more times. The rearrangement joins TRBV7-2 to TRBJ2-3; D ambiguous. Germline values: CDR1 SGHTA, CDR2 FQGNSA. V lost 5 bases and J 1 base, leaving 13 bases between the germline ends. This CDR3 has 15 amino acids. CDR3: CASSLMGWGTDTQYF. The CDR3 DNA sequence: TGTGCCAGCAGCCTTATGGGGTGGGGCACAGATACGCAGTATTTT. Complete variable domain (other parts from reference TRBV7-2 and TRBJ2-3): GAGVSQSPSNKVTEKGKDVELRCDPISGHTALYWYRQSLGQGLEFLIYFQGNSAPDKSGLPSDRFSAERTGGSVSTLTIQRTQQEDSAVYLCASSLMGWGTDTQYFGPGTRLTVL.

This clonotype has at least ten counts. This chain joins TRBV3-1 and TRBJ2-1, with 8 bases identical to TRBD2. The CDR3 has 15 residues. Germline CDR1 and CDR2: LGHDT and YNNKEL (reference sequence). V dropped 4 bases and J dropped 0; count of bases not matched to a gene: 2. CDR3 sequence: CASSLAGFSYNEQFF. The CDR3 nucleotides read TGTGCCAGCAGCCTAGCGGGGTTCTCCTACAATGAGCAGTTCTTC.

Remarks on this clonotype: One base away lies a much larger clone, so this may be a sequencing read error. The chain uses TRBV10-3 and TRBJ1-4, with a weak D call TRBD1 (6 bases). The CDR3 is 14 residues long. From germline, CDR1 is ENHRY and CDR2 SYGVKD. V lost 4 bases and J lost 4, with 10 bases in between. CDR3: CAISGRTVNEKLFF. CDR3 bases: TGTGCCATCAGTGGACGGACAGTTAATGAAAAACTGTTTTTT.

This clonotype was counted ten times or more. The chain recombines TRBV12-3 or TRBV12-4 with TRBJ2-3; 8 bases match TRBD2. The CDR3 spans 14 residues. The V gene end was trimmed by 7 bases and the J gene end by 2 bases; junction bases not matched to a gene: 5. The CDR3 DNA is TGTGCCAGCATAGCGGGACTCTACACAGATACGCAGTATTTT. This codes for CASIAGLYTDTQYF.

The J gene is TRBJ2-3, the V gene TRBV7-6; D is tentatively TRBD1 or TRBD2 (6 bases each). The germline V and J ends were trimmed by 4 bases and 4 bases, with 18 bases remaining between them. This CDR3 has 16 residues. Germline CDR1 and CDR2: SGHVS and FNYEAQ. The DNA of the CDR3 is TGTGCCAGCAGCTCCGGGGGCTTTAGCGGCGCAGATACGCAGTATTTT. Its translation: CASSSGGFSGADTQYF.

This clonotype was counted many times. The CDR3 loop is CASSNRVGGYTF. The DNA of the CDR3 is TGTGCCAGCAGTAACAGGGTCGGGGGCTACACCTTC. The chain uses TRBV12-3 or TRBV12-4 and TRBJ1-2, with a tentative D call TRBD1 (6 bases). This CDR3 spans 12 amino acids. V gave up 5 bases and J gave up 8 bases, with 12 bases separating them.

This clonotype was seen ten or more times. V is TRBV28 and J is TRBJ2-4; TRBD1 matches 7 bases. The V gene's germline CDR1 is MDHEN and CDR2 SYDVKM. The CDR3 is 15 amino acids. V was pared by 2 bases and J by 6 bases, with 7 bases of the junction left unmatched. The CDR3: CASSLTGVRVNIQYF. The CDR3 DNA follows: TGTGCCAGCAGTTTAACAGGGGTTAGGGTAAACATTCAGTACTTC.

At least ten counts were recorded for this clonotype. The chain links TRBV20-1 to TRBJ2-7; a weak D match, TRBD1 (6 bases). Per germline, CDR1 DFQATT and CDR2 SNEGSKA (reference sequence). V was trimmed by 6 bases and J by 2 bases, leaving 14 bases between them. The CDR3 spans 13 residues. The CDR3 protein is CSARGTLAYEQYF. The CDR3 coding sequence is TGCAGTGCCCGAGGGACACTAGCCTACGAGCAGTACTTC.

This clonotype was detected many times. The chain is built from TRBV12-3 or TRBV12-4 and TRBJ2-1; D is possibly TRBD2 (5 bases). The CDR3 has 14 amino acids. V was cut by 4 bases and J by 0 bases, with 7 bases left in between. The CDR3 DNA is TGTGCCAGCAGTTCTAGCTTCTCCTACAATGAGCAGTTCTTC. Protein sequence: CASSSSFSYNEQFF.

Ten or more counts support this clonotype. The J gene is TRBJ1-5, the V gene TRBV3-1, with 7 positions matching TRBD1. V gave up 4 bases and J gave up 4 bases; unmatched junction bases: 7. The CDR3 contains 15 residues. Germline V gene sequence: CDR1 LGHDT, CDR2 YNNKEL (reference sequence). The CDR3 DNA reads as TGTGCCAGCAGCCTAGGTGGACAGGCTAATCAGCCCCAGCATTTT. Its protein product is CASSLGGQANQPQHF.

The chain couples TRBV5-5 to TRBJ2-3; TRBD2 agrees at 7 bases. The CDR3 extends over 19 amino acids. Germline V gene sequence: CDR1 SGHKS, CDR2 YYEKEE (reference sequence). V lost 2 bases, J lost 0 bases, and 15 bases stayed unmatched. The CDR3: CASSLVPSGSQTSTDTQYF. The CDR3 nucleotides read TGTGCCAGCAGCTTAGTGCCTAGCGGATCCCAAACTAGCACAGATACGCAGTATTTT. Drawing the rest from reference TRBV5-5 and TRBJ2-3, the complete variable domain is DAGVTQSPTHLIKTRGQQVTLRCSPISGHKSVSWYQQVLGQGPQFIFQYYEKEERGRGNFPDRFSARQFPNYSSELNVNALLLGDSALYLCASSLVPSGSQTSTDTQYFGPGTRLTVL.

This clonotype was detected many times. The CDR3 DNA follows: TGTGCCAGCAGCAAAGACAGGGTAGATACGCAGTATTTT. It specifies CASSKDRVDTQYF. This chain joins TRBV5-4 and TRBJ2-3, with TRBD1 identical over 7 bases. J was trimmed by 5 bases and V by 4 bases; bases with no gene match: 4. The CDR3 is 13 residues long. Germline CDR1 SGHNT, CDR2 YYREEE (reference sequence).

This clonotype was recorded many times. The chain uses TRBV3-1 and TRBJ2-3, with D unresolved. Looked up from germline, CDR1 is LGHDT and CDR2 is YNNKEL (reference sequence). With 4 bases removed from V and 2 bases from J, the gap between germline ends came to 13 bases. The CDR3 runs to 15 residues. CDR3 sequence reads: CASSPRRQTTDTQYF. In DNA, the CDR3 is TGTGCCAGCAGCCCCCGACGGCAGACCACAGATACGCAGTATTTT.

As regards this clonotype: This may be a read error: a much more frequent sequence differs by one nucleotide. V usage is TRBV7-9 and J usage is TRBJ1-1, with TRBD1 identical over 7 bases. CDR1 is SEHNR and CDR2 is FQNEAQ in the germline V gene (reference sequence). The CDR3 has 15 amino acids. V shed 6 bases and J 3 bases; nucleotides not matched to a gene: 10. CDR3 bases: TGTGCCAGCAGTCCAACAGGGGACGCGGACACTGAAGCTTTCTTT. It codes for CASSPTGDADTEAFF.

This clonotype appeared many times. The chain employs TRBV20-1 and TRBJ2-1, with 8 positions matching TRBD2. J lost 3 bases, V lost 3 bases, and 25 bases had no gene match. The length of the CDR3 is 21 residues. CDR1 and CDR2 from the germline V gene are DFQATT and SNEGSKA (reference sequence). The CDR3 DNA reads TGCAGTGCTAGCCACCCGGACGTTGTCGGGGGGGCCCCCCTCCTCTACAATGAGCAGTTCTTC. It translates to CSASHPDVVGGAPLLYNEQFF.

The V call is TRBV27, the J call TRBJ1-2; 9 bases agree with TRBD1. V trimming: 6 bases; J trimming: 3 bases; junction bases outside the gene matches: 8. The CDR3 spans 15 residues. Germline CDR1 MNHEY, CDR2 SMNVEV (reference sequence). In DNA, the CDR3 is TGTGCCAGCAGAACGGGACAGGGTAATTACTATGGCTACACCTTC. Translating it yields CASRTGQGNYYGYTF.

The rearrangement joins TRBV28 to TRBJ2-3, with D unresolved. V shed 5 bases and J shed 1 base, with 19 bases lying between them. CDR1 and CDR2 from the germline V gene are MDHEN and SYDVKM. The CDR3 totals 17 residues. CDR3 sequence (DNA): TGTGCCAGCAGTCAGTCGTCCTTCGTTTTTGGCACAGATACGCAGTATTTT. It yields the protein CASSQSSFVFGTDTQYF.

The rearrangement joins TRBV10-3 to TRBJ2-3, with a weak D call TRBD2 (6 bases). Germline CDR1 ENHRY, CDR2 SYGVKD. Deletions cut 0 bases from V and 2 bases from J, with 9 bases between. The CDR3 length is 15 residues. The CDR3 loop is CAISESAGHTDTQYF. The CDR3 DNA reads TGTGCCATCAGTGAGTCGGCGGGGCACACAGATACGCAGTATTTT.

As concerns this clonotype: An end of the junction differs from the germline gene, which may be a read error. V gene TRBV6-5 combines with J gene TRBJ1-6; a weak D match, TRBD1 (6 bases). The length of the CDR3 is 15 residues. Germline V gives CDR1 MNHEY, CDR2 SVGAGI. CDR3 amino acids: CASGYLDRSNSPLHF. The CDR3 DNA sequence: TGTGCCAGCGGTTACCTGGACAGAAGTAATTCACCCCTCCACTTT.

This clonotype was counted at least ten times. Here the CDR3 DNA reads TGCAGCGTTGAAGGGTGGACTACTAAAGAGACCCAGTACTTC. Residues: CSVEGWTTKETQYF. The V call is TRBV29-1, the J call TRBJ2-5; TRBD2 might be the D (6 bases). V was cut by 1 base and J by 3 bases, with 12 bases left in between. The CDR3 spans 14 residues. Germline V gene data show CDR1 as SQVTM and CDR2 as ANQGSEA.

In its sample, this clonotype was seen many times. The chain uses TRBV5-1 and TRBJ2-7; tentatively, D is TRBD2 (5 bases). This CDR3 region has 16 residues. V lost 4 bases and J lost 2, with 19 bases in between. The germline gives CDR1 SGHRS, CDR2 YFSETQ. The CDR3 loop is CASSPPSGGPTYEQYF. Here the CDR3 DNA reads TGCGCCAGCAGCCCCCCGTCAGGCGGGCCAACCTACGAGCAGTACTTC.

There are many counts of this clonotype. The V gene is TRBV13, the J gene TRBJ1-2; D possibly corresponds to TRBD1 (6 bases). CDR3 length equals 13 residues. Trimming stripped 3 bases from V and 4 bases from J, with 9 bases between. Germline V gives CDR1 PRHDT, CDR2 FYEKMQ (reference sequence). CDR3 in amino acids: CASSFTDSYGYTF. CDR3 nucleotide sequence: TGTGCCAGCAGCTTTACGGACAGCTATGGCTACACCTTC.